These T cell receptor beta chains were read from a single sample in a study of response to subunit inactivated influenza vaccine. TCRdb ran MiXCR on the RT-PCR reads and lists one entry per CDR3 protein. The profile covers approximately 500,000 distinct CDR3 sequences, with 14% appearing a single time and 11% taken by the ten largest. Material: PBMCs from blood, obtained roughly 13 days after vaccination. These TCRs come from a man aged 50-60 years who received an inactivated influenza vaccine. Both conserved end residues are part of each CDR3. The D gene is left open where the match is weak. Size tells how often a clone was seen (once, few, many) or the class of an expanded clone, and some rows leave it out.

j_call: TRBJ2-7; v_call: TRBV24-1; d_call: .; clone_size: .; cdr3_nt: TGTGCCACCAGTGACTGGGACGGCTACGAGCAGTACTTC; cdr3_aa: CATSDWDGYEQYF
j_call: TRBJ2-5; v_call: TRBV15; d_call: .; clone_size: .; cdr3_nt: TGTGCCACCAGCCGAAAGGTGTACCAAGAGACCCAGTACTTC; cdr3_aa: CATSRKVYQETQYF
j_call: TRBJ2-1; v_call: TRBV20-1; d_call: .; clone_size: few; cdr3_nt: TGCAGTGCCTCCCACGGGGGCGGGAGCTCCTACAATGAGCAGTTCTTC; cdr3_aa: CSASHGGGSSYNEQFF
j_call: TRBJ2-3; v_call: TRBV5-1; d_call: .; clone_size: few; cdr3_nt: TGCGCCAGCCGGGACGAAGATACGCAGTATTTT; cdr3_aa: CASRDEDTQYF
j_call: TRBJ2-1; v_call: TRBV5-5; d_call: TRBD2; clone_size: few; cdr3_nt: TGTGCCAGCAGCTCTCGGGGGGGTAGCTCCTACAATGAGCAGTTCTTC; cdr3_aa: CASSSRGGSSYNEQFF
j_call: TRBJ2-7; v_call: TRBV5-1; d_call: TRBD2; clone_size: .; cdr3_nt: TGCGCCAGCAGCAACGCCGGGACTAGGAGCCACGAGCAGTACTTC; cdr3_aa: CASSNAGTRSHEQYF
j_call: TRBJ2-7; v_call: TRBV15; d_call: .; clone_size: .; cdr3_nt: TGTGCCACCAGCAGAGATGCAGGGTCCTACGAGCAGTACTTC; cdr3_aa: CATSRDAGSYEQYF
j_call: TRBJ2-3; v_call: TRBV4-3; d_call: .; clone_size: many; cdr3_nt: TGCGCCAGCAGCCAAGCTTGGGAGGCAAGAGATACGCAGTATTTT; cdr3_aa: CASSQAWEARDTQYF
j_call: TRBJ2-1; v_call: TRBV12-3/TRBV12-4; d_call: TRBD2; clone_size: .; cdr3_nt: TGTGCCAGCAGTCTTGAACGGACTAGCGGTAACAATGAGCAGTTCTTC; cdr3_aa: CASSLERTSGNNEQFF
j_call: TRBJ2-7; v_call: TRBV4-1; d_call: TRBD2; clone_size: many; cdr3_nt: TGCGCCAGCAGCCAAGGCCGGCTAGCGGGGGGGCAAACCTACGAGCAGTACTTC; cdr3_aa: CASSQGRLAGGQTYEQYF
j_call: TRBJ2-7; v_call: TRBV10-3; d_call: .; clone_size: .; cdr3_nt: TGTGCCATCAGTGCTGGCAACTCCTACGAGCAGTACTTC; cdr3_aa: CAISAGNSYEQYF
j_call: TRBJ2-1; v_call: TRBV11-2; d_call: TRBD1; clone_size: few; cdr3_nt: TGTGCCAGCAGCAAACACAGGGGCGATGAGCAGTTCTTC; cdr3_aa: CASSKHRGDEQFF
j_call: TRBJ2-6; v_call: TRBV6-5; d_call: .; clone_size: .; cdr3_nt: TGTGCCAGCAGTTACTCGAATCCTAGCTCTGGGGCCAACGTCCTGACTTTC; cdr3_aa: CASSYSNPSSGANVLTF
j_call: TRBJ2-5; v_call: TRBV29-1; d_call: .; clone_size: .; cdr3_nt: TGCAGCGTTGAATCCCAGGGGGGTAACCAAGAGACCCAGTACTTC; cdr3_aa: CSVESQGGNQETQYF
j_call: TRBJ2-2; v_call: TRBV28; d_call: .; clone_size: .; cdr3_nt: TGTGCCAGCAGATTAACTAGCTCCAAGAGGCGCACCGGGGAGCTGTTTTTT; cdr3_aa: CASRLTSSKRRTGELFF
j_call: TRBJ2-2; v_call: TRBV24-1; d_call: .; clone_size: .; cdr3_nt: TGTGCCACCAGTACAAACACCGGGGAGCTGTTTTTT; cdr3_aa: CATSTNTGELFF
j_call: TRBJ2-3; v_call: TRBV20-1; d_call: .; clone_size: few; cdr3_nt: TGCAGTGCTAGAGTTACGGGCAGGGAAGAGGATACGCAGTATTTT; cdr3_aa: CSARVTGREEDTQYF
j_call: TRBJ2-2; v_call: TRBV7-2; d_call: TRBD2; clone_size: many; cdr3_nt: TGTGCCAGCAGCCCTAGCGGGGGGGCCAACACCGGGGAGCTGTTTTTT; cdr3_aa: CASSPSGGANTGELFF
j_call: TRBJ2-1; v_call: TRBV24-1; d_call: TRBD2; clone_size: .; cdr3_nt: TGTGCCACCAGTGAAGCTAGCGGGAGGGCCAGCTACAATGAGCAGTTCTTC; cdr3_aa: CATSEASGRASYNEQFF
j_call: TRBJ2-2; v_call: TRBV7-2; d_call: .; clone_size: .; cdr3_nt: TGTGCCAGCGGCCGGGGAGAAGGCTATACCGGGGAGCTGTTTTTT; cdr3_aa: CASGRGEGYTGELFF
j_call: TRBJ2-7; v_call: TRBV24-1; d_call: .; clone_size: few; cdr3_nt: TGTGCCACCAGTGATTCGGACAGCTACGAGCAGTACTTC; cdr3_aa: CATSDSDSYEQYF
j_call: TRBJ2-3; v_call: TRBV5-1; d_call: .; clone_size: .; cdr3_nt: TGCGCCAGCAGCTTGTTGCGGGACGGCACAGATACGCAGTATTTT; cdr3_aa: CASSLLRDGTDTQYF
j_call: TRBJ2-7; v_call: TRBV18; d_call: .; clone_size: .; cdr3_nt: TGTGCCAGCTCACTAAGTTCAGGAACCTACGAGCAGTACTTC; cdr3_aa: CASSLSSGTYEQYF
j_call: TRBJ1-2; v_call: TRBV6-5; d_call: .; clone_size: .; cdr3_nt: TGTGCCAGCAGTTACTCGAGTAAGGCCAGCTCCTATGGCTACACCTTC; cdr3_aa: CASSYSSKASSYGYTF
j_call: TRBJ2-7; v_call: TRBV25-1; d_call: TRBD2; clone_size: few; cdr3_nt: TGTGCCAGCACCGGGACTACATTCTACGAGCAGTACTTC; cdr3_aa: CASTGTTFYEQYF
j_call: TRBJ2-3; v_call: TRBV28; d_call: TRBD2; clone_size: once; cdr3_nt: TGTGCCAGCACCCTAGACGGGACTAGCGGGAGTTTCACAGATACGCAGTATTTT; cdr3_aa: CASTLDGTSGSFTDTQYF
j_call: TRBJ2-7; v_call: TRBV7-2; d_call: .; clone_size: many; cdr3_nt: TGTGCCAGCAGCGCTCAGGGGACTCGGAACGAGCAGTACTTC; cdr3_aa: CASSAQGTRNEQYF
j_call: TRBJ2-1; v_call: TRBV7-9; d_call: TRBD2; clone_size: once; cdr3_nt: TGTGCCGAACGACTGGCTAGCGGGGGCAATGAGCAGTTCTTC; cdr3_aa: CAERLASGGNEQFF
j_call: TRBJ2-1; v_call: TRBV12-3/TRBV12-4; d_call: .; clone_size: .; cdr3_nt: TGTGCCAGCAGGCAGGGTTTCCCACTCCACAATGAGCAGTTCTTC; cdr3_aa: CASRQGFPLHNEQFF
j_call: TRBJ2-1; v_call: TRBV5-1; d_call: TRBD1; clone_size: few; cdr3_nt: TGCGCCAGCCACCGGGACAGGGTGGGCAATGAGCAGTTCTTC; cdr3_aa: CASHRDRVGNEQFF
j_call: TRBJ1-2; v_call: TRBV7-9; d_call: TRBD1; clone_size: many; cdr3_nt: TGTGCCAGCAGCGAAACCGGGACAGGGGTTTACTATGGCTACACCTTC; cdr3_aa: CASSETGTGVYYGYTF
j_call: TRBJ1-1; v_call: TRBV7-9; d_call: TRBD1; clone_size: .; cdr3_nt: TGTGCCAGCAGCGCACAGGGGGGGAGCACTGAAGCTTTCTTT; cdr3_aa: CASSAQGGSTEAFF
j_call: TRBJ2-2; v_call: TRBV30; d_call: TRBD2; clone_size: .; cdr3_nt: TGTGCCTGCCCCCGGACTAGCACCGGGGAGCTGTTTTTT; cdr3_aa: CACPRTSTGELFF
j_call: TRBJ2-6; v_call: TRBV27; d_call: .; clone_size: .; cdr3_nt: TGTGCCAGCAGTTATGAGACACGTCCTTCTGGGGCCAACGTCCTGACTTTC; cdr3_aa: CASSYETRPSGANVLTF
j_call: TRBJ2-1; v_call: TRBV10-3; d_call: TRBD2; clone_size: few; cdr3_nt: TGTGCCATCAGTTCGACTCGCGGGGGGTCTAATGAGCAGTTCTTC; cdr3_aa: CAISSTRGGSNEQFF
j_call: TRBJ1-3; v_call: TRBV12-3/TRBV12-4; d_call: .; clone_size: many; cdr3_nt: TGTGCCAGCAGTCTCAGGGTGCCTTCCTCTGGAAACACCATATATTTT; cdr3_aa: CASSLRVPSSGNTIYF
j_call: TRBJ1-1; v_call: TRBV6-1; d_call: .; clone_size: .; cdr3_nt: TGTGCCAGCAGATCCGAGGGAGGTAGTACTGAAGCTTTCTTT; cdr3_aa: CASRSEGGSTEAFF
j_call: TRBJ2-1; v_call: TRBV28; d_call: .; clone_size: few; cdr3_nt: TGTGCCAGCAGTCAATGGGGCAGGGACAATGAGCAGTTCTTC; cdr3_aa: CASSQWGRDNEQFF
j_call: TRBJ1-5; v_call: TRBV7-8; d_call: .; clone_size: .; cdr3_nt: TGTGCCAGCAGACTGGAATTGGGGGCGAATCAGCCCCAGCATTTT; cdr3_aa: CASRLELGANQPQHF
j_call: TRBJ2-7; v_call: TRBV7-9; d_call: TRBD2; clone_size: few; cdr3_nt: TGTGCCAGCAGCCCTAGGACTAGCGGGAGCTCCTACGAGCAGTACTTC; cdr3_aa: CASSPRTSGSSYEQYF
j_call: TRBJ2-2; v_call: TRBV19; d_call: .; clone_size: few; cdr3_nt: TGTGCCAGTAGTATAGATCTCTACAGGGTAACCGGGGAGCTGTTTTTT; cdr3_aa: CASSIDLYRVTGELFF
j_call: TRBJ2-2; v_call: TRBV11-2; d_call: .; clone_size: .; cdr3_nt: TGTGCCAGCAGCCCTCTAACAACCGGGGAGCTGTTTTTT; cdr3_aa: CASSPLTTGELFF
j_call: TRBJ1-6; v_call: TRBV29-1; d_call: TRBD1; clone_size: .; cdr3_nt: TGCAGCGTTGCGACGACAGGGAAAGGAATAGATTCACCCCTCCACTTT; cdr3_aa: CSVATTGKGIDSPLHF
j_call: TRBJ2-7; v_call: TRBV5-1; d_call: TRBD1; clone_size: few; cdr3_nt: TGCGCCAGCAGGACATGGACAGGGGACTCCGACGAGCAGTACTTC; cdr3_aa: CASRTWTGDSDEQYF
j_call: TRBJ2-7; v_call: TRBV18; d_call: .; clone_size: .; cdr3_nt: TGTGCCAGCTCACCAGACGTCCCCTACGAGCAGTACTTC; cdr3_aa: CASSPDVPYEQYF
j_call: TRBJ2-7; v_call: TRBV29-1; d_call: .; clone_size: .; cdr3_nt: TGCAGCGTTGTGGTAGTAGACGAGCAGTACTTC; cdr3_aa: CSVVVVDEQYF